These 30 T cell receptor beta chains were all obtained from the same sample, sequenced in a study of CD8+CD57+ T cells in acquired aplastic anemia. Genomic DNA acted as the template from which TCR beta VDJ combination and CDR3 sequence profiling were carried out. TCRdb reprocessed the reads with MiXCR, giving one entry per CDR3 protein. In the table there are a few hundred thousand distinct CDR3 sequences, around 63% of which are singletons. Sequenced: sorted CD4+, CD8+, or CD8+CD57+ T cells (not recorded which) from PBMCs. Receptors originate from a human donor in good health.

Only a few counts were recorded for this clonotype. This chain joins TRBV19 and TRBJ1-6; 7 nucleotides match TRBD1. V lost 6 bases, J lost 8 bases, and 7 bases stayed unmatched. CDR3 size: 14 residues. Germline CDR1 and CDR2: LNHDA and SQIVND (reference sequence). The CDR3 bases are TGTGCCAGTAGCAGAGGGACAGTTGATTCACCCCTCCACTTT. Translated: CASSRGTVDSPLHF. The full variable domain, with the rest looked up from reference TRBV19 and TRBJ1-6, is DGGITQSPKYLFRKEGQNVTLSCEQNLNHDAMYWYRQDPGQGLRLIYYSQIVNDFQKGDIAEGYSVSREKKESFPLTVTSAQKNPTAFYLCASSRGTVDSPLHFGNGTRLTVT.

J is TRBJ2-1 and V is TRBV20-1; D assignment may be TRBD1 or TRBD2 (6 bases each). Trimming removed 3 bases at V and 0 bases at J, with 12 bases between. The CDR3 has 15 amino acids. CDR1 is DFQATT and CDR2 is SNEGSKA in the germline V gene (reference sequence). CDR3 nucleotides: TGCAGTGCTAGCGGGGGCCAGAGCTCCTACAATGAGCAGTTCTTC. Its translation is CSASGGQSSYNEQFF.

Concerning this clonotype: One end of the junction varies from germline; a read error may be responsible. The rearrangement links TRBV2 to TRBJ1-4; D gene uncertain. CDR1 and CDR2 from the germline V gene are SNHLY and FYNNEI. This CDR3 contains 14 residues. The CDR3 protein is CASSNSNLNEKPFF. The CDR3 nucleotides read TGTGCCAGCAGTAACAGCAACTTAAATGAGAAACCGTTTTTT.

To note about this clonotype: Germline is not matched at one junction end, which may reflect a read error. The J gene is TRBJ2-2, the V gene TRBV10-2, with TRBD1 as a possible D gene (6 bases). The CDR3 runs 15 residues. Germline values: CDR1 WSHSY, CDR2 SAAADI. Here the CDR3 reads CAISQTGENTGELFF. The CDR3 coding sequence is TGTGCCATCAGTCAGACAGGAGAGAACACCGGGGAGCTGTTTTTT.

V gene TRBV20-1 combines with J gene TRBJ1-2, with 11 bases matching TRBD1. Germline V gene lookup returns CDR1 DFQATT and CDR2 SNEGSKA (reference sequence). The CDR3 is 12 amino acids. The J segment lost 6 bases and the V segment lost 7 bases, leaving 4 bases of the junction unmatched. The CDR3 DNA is TGCAGTGTTTGGACAGGGGGCAATGGCTACACCTTC. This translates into CSVWTGGNGYTF.

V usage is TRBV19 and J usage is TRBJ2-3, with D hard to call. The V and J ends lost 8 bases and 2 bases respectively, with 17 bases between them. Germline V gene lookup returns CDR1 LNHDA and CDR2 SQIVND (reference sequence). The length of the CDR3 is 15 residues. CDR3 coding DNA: TGTGCCAGTTCGCTCCGTGGTGCAGCCACAGATACGCAGTATTTT. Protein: CASSLRGAATDTQYF.

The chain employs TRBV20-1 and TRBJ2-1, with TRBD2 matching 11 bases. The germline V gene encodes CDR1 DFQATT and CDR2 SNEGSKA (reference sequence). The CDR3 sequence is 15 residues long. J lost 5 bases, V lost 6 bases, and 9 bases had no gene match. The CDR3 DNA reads TGCAGTGCCACCCACGGGACTAGCGGAAACAATGAGCAGTTCTTC. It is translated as CSATHGTSGNNEQFF.

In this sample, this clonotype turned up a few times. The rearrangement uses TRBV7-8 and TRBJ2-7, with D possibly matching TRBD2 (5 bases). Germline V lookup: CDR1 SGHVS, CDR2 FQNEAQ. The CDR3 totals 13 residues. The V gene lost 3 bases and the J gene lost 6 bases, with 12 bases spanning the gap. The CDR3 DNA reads TGTGCCAGCAGCTTTGAGGGCCCTCGCGAGCAGTACTTC. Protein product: CASSFEGPREQYF.

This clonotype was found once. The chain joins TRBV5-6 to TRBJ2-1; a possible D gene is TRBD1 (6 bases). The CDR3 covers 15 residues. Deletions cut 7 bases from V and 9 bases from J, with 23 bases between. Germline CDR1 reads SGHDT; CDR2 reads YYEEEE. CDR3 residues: CASGGQGDMNTEQFF. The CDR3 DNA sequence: TGTGCCAGCGGGGGCCAGGGCGATATGAACACTGAGCAGTTCTTC.

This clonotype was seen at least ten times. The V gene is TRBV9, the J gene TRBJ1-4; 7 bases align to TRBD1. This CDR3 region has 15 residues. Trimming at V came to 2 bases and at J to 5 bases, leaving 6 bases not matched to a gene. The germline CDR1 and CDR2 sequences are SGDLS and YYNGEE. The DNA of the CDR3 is TGTGCCAGCAGCGTGCGACAGGGCCCCAATGAAAAACTGTTTTTT. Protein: CASSVRQGPNEKLFF.

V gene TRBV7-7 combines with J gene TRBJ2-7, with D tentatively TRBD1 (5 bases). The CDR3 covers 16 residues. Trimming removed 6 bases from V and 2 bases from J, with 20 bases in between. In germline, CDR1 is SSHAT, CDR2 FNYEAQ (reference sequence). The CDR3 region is CASSLSRTRTTYEQYF. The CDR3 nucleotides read TGTGCCAGCAGTCTTTCCCGGACAAGGACAACCTACGAGCAGTACTTC.

The CDR3 DNA sequence: TGTGCCACCAGCCACCGGGACAGCTCCTACGAGCAGTACTTC. As protein: CATSHRDSSYEQYF. The chain links TRBV24-1 to TRBJ2-7; 7 bases line up with TRBD1. CDR1 and CDR2 from the germline V gene are KGHDR and SFDVKD. The CDR3 runs to 14 residues. Trimming at V came to 7 bases and at J to 0 bases, leaving 5 bases not matched to a gene.

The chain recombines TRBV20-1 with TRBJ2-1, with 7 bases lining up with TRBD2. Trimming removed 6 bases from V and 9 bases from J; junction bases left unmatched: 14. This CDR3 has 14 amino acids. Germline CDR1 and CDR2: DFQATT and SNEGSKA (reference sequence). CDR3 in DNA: TGCAGTGCCCCTGGGGGGGGGGGACCACCTGAGCAGTTCTTC. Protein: CSAPGGGGPPEQFF.

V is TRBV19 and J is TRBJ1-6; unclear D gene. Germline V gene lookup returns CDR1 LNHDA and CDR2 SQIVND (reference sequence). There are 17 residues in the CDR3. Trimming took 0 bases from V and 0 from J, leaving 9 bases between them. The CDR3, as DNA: TGTGCCAGTAGTATAGACGGCAGGAGCTCCTATAATTCACCCCTCCACTTT. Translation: CASSIDGRSSYNSPLHF.

The CDR3 DNA reads TGTGCCAGTAGTGTTAGCGGGGGAGGCTACGAGCAGTACTTC. It translates to CASSVSGGGYEQYF. The J gene is TRBJ2-7, the V gene TRBV19; the match to TRBD2 covers 9 bases. The CDR3 covers 14 residues. Per germline, CDR1 LNHDA and CDR2 SQIVND (reference sequence). Trimming at V came to 5 bases and at J to 3 bases, leaving 5 bases not matched to a gene.

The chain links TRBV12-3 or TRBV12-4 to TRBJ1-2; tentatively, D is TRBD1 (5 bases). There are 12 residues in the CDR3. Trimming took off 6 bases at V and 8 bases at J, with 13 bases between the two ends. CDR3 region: CASSSGTDGYTF. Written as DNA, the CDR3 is TGTGCCAGCAGCTCAGGGACGGACGGCTACACCTTC.

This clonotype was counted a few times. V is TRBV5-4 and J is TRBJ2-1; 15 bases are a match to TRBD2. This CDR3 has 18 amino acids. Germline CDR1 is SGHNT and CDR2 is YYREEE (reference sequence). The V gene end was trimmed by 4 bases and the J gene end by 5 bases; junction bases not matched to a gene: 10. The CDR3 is CASSNPGLAGGSNNEQFF. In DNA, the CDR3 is TGTGCCAGCAGCAATCCGGGACTAGCGGGGGGAAGTAACAATGAGCAGTTCTTC. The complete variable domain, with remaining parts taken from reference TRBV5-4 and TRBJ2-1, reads ETGVTQSPTHLIKTRGQQVTLRCSSQSGHNTVSWYQQALGQGPQFIFQYYREEENGRGNFPPRFSGLQFPNYSSELNVNALELDDSALYLCASSNPGLAGGSNNEQFFGPGTRLTVL.

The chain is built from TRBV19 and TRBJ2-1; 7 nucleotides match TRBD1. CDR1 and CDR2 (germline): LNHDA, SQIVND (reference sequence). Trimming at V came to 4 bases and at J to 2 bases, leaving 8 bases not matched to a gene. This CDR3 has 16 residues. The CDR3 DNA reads TGTGCCAGTAGTACCGGAACGGGACAGACCTACAATGAGCAGTTCTTC. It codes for CASSTGTGQTYNEQFF.

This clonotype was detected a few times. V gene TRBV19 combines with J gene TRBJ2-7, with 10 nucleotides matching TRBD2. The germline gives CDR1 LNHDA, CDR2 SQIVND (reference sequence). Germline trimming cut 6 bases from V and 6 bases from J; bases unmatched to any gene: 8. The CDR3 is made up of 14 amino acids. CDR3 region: CASRPAGGPSEQYF. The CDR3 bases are TGTGCCAGTAGACCAGCGGGAGGGCCTAGCGAGCAGTACTTC.

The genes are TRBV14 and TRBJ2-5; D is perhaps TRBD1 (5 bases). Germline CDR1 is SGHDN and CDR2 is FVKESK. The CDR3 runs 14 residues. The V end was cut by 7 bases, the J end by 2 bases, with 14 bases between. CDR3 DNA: TGTGCCAGCAAGGGGCTAGGGGTTCAAGAGACCCAGTACTTC. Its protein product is CASKGLGVQETQYF. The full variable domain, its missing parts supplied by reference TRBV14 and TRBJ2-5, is EAGVTQFPSHSVIEKGQTVTLRCDPISGHDNLYWYRRVMGKEIKFLLHFVKESKQDESGMPNNRFLAERTGGTYSTLKVQPAELEDSGVYFCASKGLGVQETQYFGPGTRLLVL.

CDR3 coding DNA: TGTGCCATCGGAAGGGAAACTAGCGGGAGTGCCGGGGGCACAGATACGCAGTATTTT. Protein sequence: CAIGRETSGSAGGTDTQYF. This chain links TRBV10-3 with TRBJ2-3; the match to TRBD2 covers 11 bases. CDR1 is ENHRY, CDR2 SYGVKD, per germline. V shed 8 bases and J 1 base; nucleotides not matched to a gene: 17. This CDR3 has 19 amino acids.

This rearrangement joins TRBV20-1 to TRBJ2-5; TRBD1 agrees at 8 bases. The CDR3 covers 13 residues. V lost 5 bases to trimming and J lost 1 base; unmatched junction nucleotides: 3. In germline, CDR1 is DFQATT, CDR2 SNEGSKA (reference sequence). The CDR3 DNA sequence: TGCAGTGCTGAGGGACAGGTCCAAGAGACCCAGTACTTC. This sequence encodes CSAEGQVQETQYF.

CDR3 coding DNA: TGCAGTGCCCCTGGGGGGGGGGATTTCAACGAGCAGTACTTC. This encodes CSAPGGGDFNEQYF. The chain recombines TRBV20-1 with TRBJ2-7; 7 positions agree with TRBD2. V shed 6 bases and J 5 bases; nucleotides not matched to a gene: 13. The CDR3 totals 14 residues. Germline loops: CDR1 DFQATT, CDR2 SNEGSKA (reference sequence).

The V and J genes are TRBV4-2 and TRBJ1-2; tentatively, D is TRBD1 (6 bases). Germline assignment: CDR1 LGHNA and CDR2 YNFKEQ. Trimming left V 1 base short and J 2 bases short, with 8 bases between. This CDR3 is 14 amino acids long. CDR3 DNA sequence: TGTGCCAGCAGCCAAGGAGACAGGAACTATGGCTACACCTTC. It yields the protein CASSQGDRNYGYTF.

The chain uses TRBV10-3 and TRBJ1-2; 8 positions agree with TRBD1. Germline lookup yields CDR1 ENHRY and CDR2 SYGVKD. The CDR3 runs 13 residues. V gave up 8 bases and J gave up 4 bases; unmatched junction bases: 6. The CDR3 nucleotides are TGTGCCATCCTAACCGGACAGGGCTATGGCTACACCTTC. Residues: CAILTGQGYGYTF.

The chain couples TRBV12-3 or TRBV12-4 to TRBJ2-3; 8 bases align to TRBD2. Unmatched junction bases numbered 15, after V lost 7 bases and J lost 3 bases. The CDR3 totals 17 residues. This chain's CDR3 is CASTPLPTGGPTDTQYF. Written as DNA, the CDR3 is TGTGCCAGCACCCCTCTACCCACGGGGGGGCCGACAGATACGCAGTATTTT.

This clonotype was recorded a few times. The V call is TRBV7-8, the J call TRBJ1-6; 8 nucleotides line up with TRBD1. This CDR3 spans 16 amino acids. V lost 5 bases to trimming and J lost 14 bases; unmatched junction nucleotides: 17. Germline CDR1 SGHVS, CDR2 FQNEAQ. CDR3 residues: CASSLDRGRLSLTLHF. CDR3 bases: TGTGCCAGCAGCCTCGACAGGGGACGCCTTAGTTTGACCCTCCACTTT.

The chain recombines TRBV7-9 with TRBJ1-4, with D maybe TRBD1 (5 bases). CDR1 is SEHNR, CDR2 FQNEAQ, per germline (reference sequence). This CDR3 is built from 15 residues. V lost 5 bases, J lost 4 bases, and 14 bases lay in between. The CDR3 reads CASSIRDGLNEKLFF. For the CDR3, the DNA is TGTGCCAGCAGCATCCGGGACGGCCTTAATGAAAAACTGTTTTTT.

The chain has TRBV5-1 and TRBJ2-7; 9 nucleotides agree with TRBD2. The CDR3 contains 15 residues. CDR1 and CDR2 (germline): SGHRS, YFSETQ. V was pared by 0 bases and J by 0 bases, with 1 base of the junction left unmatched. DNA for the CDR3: TGCGCCAGCAGCTTGGGGACTAGCGTCTCCTACGAGCAGTACTTC. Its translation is CASSLGTSVSYEQYF.

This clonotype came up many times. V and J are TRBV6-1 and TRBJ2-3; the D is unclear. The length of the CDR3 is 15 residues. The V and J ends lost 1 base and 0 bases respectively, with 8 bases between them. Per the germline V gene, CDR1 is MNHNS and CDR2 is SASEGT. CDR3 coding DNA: TGTGCCAGCAGTGAAGGGACGGCTAGCACAGATACGCAGTATTTT. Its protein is CASSEGTASTDTQYF.